The clone carrying this TCR beta chain has a count of ten or more. This entry belongs to a study of T-cell reconstitution after alpha-beta-depleted transplantation in children. Trimming removed 2 bases from V and 0 bases from J, with 18 bases in between. The CDR3 runs 18 residues. Germline assignment: CDR1 MGHDK and CDR2 SYGVNS. The authors prepared the TCRbeta library with unique molecular identifiers. MiXCR, applied by TCRdb to the PCR reads, yields one record per CDR3 protein. The sample records more than 550,000 distinct CDR3 sequences, roughly a tenth being singletons. Sequencing used PBMCs from the stem cell graft donor, obtained from the stem cell graft. The receptor was derived from a human donor who donated a stem cell graft to a child with acute myeloid leukemia. The chain uses TRBV25-1 and TRBJ2-3, with D unresolved. CDR3 sequence (DNA): TGTGCCAGCAGTGAAGGCCCCCCCCCCTCCTCTAGCACAGATACGCAGTATTTT. This codes for CASSEGPPPSSSTDTQYF. The whole variable domain, filled in from reference TRBV25-1 and TRBJ2-3, reads EADIYQTPRYLVIGTGKKITLECSQTMGHDKMYWYQQDPGMELHLIHYSYGVNSTEKGDLSSESTVSRIRTEHFPLTLESARPSHTSQYLCASSEGPPPSSSTDTQYFGPGTRLTVL.